The 17 T cell receptor beta chains below all came from one sample that was sequenced in a study of pediatric ulcerative colitis. One to two pinch biopsies were taken from the rectum during colonoscopy. TCRdb keeps only in-frame clones here, not all; method: immunoSEQ multiplex PCR. The table shows 30,000 to 45,000 clones, with 55% to 85% occurring only once. The sample comprised gut tissue. These receptors were taken from a boy younger than 18 with moderate ulcerative colitis.

The chain couples TRBV6-5 to TRBJ2-3; no clear D. CDR1 MNHEY and CDR2 SVGAGI come from the germline V gene. The CDR3 contains 15 residues. V shed 6 bases and J shed 5 bases, with 18 bases lying between them. CDR3 loop: CASRYNDLPGDTQYF. The CDR3 region has the DNA TGTGCCAGCAGATACAATGACCTCCCGGGAGATACGCAGTATTTT.

The chain recombines TRBV5-1 with TRBJ2-3, with 14 bases lining up with TRBD2. The CDR3 is made up of 17 amino acids. Germline assignment: CDR1 SGHRS and CDR2 YFSETQ. Losses at the gene ends were 4 bases for V and 10 bases for J; bases not matched to a gene: 14. The CDR3 DNA is TGCGCCAGCAGCCCGGGGACTAGCGGGAGTCTAACCGGTGCGCAGTATTTT. Protein sequence: CASSPGTSGSLTGAQYF.

This chain joins TRBV5-5 and TRBJ2-2, with 9 bases fitting TRBD2. This CDR3 is built from 13 residues. Germline lookup yields CDR1 SGHKS and CDR2 YYEKEE (reference sequence). V lost 7 bases, J lost 7 bases, and 5 bases stayed unmatched. CDR3 DNA sequence: TGTGCCAGCTTTAGCGGGAGACTCGGGGAGCTGTTTTTT. It translates to CASFSGRLGELFF.

The V and J genes are TRBV28 and TRBJ2-5; tentative D call: TRBD1 (6 bases). This CDR3 spans 17 amino acids. With 2 bases removed from V and 1 base from J, the gap between germline ends came to 17 bases. Germline loops: CDR1 MDHEN, CDR2 SYDVKM. CDR3 DNA: TGTGCCAGCAGTTTAGATTCACGCAGGGGCCCCCAAGAGACCCAGTACTTC. This encodes CASSLDSRRGPQETQYF.

Regarding this clone: The junction departs from the called germline gene at one end, perhaps through a read error. V usage is TRBV7-7 and J usage is TRBJ2-1, with 7 nucleotides matching TRBD1. The CDR3 loop spans 14 amino acids. Germline loops: CDR1 SSHAT, CDR2 FNYEAQ (reference sequence). The CDR3 loop reads CASSLNHQGDEQFF. CDR3 nucleotide sequence: TGTGCTAGCAGCTTAAACCACCAGGGGGATGAGCAGTTCTTC.

The V gene is TRBV13, the J gene TRBJ1-2; D ambiguous. Germline CDR1 is PRHDT and CDR2 is FYEKMQ (reference sequence). The ends were cut back, 4 bases at V and 5 bases at J, with 17 bases in the middle. There are 15 residues in the CDR3. The CDR3 DNA follows: TGTGCCAGCAGCTACCGACGTGCCTTATGGTATGGCTACACCTTC. This translates into CASSYRRALWYGYTF.

V is TRBV4-2 and J is TRBJ1-1, with D perhaps matching TRBD1 (5 bases). V lost 1 base to trimming and J lost 6 bases, with 15 bases between them. CDR3 length: 15 residues. Germline V gene data show CDR1 as LGHNA and CDR2 as YNFKEQ. The CDR3: CASSQGVGDSSEAFF. CDR3 bases: TGTGCCAGCAGCCAAGGGGTGGGGGATTCTTCTGAAGCTTTCTTT.

V gene TRBV6-5 combines with J gene TRBJ1-4; the match to TRBD1 covers 7 bases. The V gene's germline CDR1 is MNHEY and CDR2 SVGAGI. The CDR3 is made up of 14 amino acids. The V and J ends lost 10 bases and 8 bases, in that order; junction bases with no gene match: 13. The CDR3 DNA sequence: TGTGCCACAAAGAGGGGGCTAGTAGGGGAAAAACTGTTTTTT. Translated: CATKRGLVGEKLFF.

This clone was picked up a small number of times. The gene calls are TRBV10-1 and TRBJ2-2; 8 positions match TRBD1. This CDR3 spans 14 amino acids. Germline trimming cut 10 bases from V and 5 bases from J; bases unmatched to any gene: 9. CDR1 and CDR2 from the germline V gene are WNHNN and SYGVQD (reference sequence). The CDR3 region is CATRTGRGTGELFF. Here the CDR3 DNA reads TGCGCCACTAGGACAGGGCGGGGAACCGGGGAGCTGTTTTTT.

The chain has TRBV29-1 and TRBJ1-5, with D maybe TRBD1 (5 bases). The CDR3 consists of 13 residues. The V gene lost 1 base and the J gene lost 3 bases, with 7 bases spanning the gap. Germline CDR1 reads SQVTM; CDR2 reads ANQGSEA. The DNA for the CDR3 is TGCAGCGTTGAAGGGGGGGTCAATCAGCCCCAGCATTTT. Amino acids: CSVEGGVNQPQHF.

This rearrangement joins TRBV7-2 to TRBJ2-1; D is perhaps TRBD1 (5 bases). The CDR3 runs 13 residues. V was shortened by 5 bases and J by 3 bases, with 8 bases between the two germline ends. CDR1 SGHTA and CDR2 FQGNSA come from the germline V gene. CDR3 residues: CASSPQGYNEQFF. The CDR3 DNA sequence: TGTGCCAGCAGCCCGCAGGGCTACAATGAGCAGTTCTTC.

This chain joins TRBV6-6 and TRBJ2-7, with 7 bases identical to TRBD1. The CDR3 totals 16 residues. With 4 bases clipped from V and 3 bases from J, the junction kept 12 bases outside the gene matches. The germline V gene has CDR1 MNHNY and CDR2 SVGAGI (reference sequence). CDR3 amino acids: CASSFVTGKNFYEQYF. The CDR3 DNA is TGTGCCAGCAGTTTCGTGACAGGGAAGAATTTCTACGAGCAGTACTTC.

This clone has only a few counts. This chain connects TRBV29-1 to TRBJ1-2, with D tentatively TRBD1 (5 bases). V was cut by 6 bases and J by 4 bases, with 18 bases left in between. Germline lookup yields CDR1 SQVTM and CDR2 ANQGSEA. The CDR3 runs 14 residues. The CDR3 nucleotides are TGCAGCGTCGAGCAGCCGGGACGAACCTATGGCTACACCTTC. It yields the protein CSVEQPGRTYGYTF.

The genes are TRBV18 and TRBJ1-1; D unresolved. The germline V gene has CDR1 KGHSH and CDR2 LQKENI. CDR3 length: 14 residues. V was cut by 5 bases and J by 3 bases, with 13 bases left in between. The CDR3 sequence: CASSIGRQDTEAFF. CDR3 DNA: TGTGCCAGCTCAATAGGTCGACAAGACACTGAAGCTTTCTTT.

V and J are TRBV4-2 and TRBJ1-2; D ambiguous. The CDR3 spans 13 residues. Germline V gene data show CDR1 as LGHNA and CDR2 as YNFKEQ. The V and J ends lost 0 bases and 2 bases respectively, with 4 bases between them. The CDR3, as DNA: TGTGCCAGCAGCCAAGAGGGAAACTATGGCTACACCTTC. Its translation: CASSQEGNYGYTF.

This clone was observed a few times. The chain combines TRBV4-1 with TRBJ1-5; 10 positions match TRBD1. The V segment lost 0 bases and the J segment 3 bases; nucleotides outside the gene matches: 5. This CDR3 is 17 amino acids long. In germline, CDR1 is MGHRA, CDR2 YSYEKL. This CDR3 reads CASSQDLGQGVNQPQHF. DNA of the CDR3: TGCGCCAGCAGCCAAGATCTTGGACAGGGGGTCAATCAGCCCCAGCATTTT.

CDR3 residues: CASSSQDPRFGEKLFF. The CDR3, as DNA: TGTGCCAGCAGCTCACAGGACCCGCGATTCGGTGAAAAACTGTTTTTT. The rearrangement uses TRBV7-2 and TRBJ1-4; D is perhaps TRBD1 (5 bases). The germline V and J ends were trimmed by 4 bases and 7 bases, with 19 bases remaining between them. The germline CDR1 and CDR2 sequences are SGHTA and FQGNSA. The CDR3 is made up of 16 amino acids.